This TCR beta chain stems from a study of CD8 T cells in acute hepatitis C reinfection. Whole-study findings and limits: Chronically infected subjects had no follow-up NS3-1073 repertoires. Regardless of outcome, more than ten public clonotypes appeared, one using V04-02/J02-02. Exact CDR3 sharing with other epitopes was rare, possibly method-limited.

Of note for this clone: What it binds is unknown.

CDR3 length equals 13 residues. Germline lookup yields CDR1 LNHDA and CDR2 SQIVND (reference sequence). V was shortened by 7 bases and J by 4 bases, with 13 bases between the two germline ends. Time point in this sample: naive CD8 control sorted from an acute-time-point sample. A positive HCV RNA or antibody test following a negative test within 24 weeks defined acute primary infection. The assay was immunoSEQ multiplex PCR, and TCRdb's table has in-frame clones only and misses some. Of tens of thousands of clones in the sample, 85% to 90% are singletons; the top ten hold more than 0.4%. The sample taken for sequencing was naive CD8+ T cells from PBMCs. J is TRBJ1-1 and V is TRBV19; D remains unclear. The receptor was isolated from a man under 40 with chronic hepatitis C. The CDR3 loop is CASMSTISTEAFF. The CDR3 coding sequence is TGTGCCAGTATGTCCACTATCTCCACTGAAGCTTTCTTT.